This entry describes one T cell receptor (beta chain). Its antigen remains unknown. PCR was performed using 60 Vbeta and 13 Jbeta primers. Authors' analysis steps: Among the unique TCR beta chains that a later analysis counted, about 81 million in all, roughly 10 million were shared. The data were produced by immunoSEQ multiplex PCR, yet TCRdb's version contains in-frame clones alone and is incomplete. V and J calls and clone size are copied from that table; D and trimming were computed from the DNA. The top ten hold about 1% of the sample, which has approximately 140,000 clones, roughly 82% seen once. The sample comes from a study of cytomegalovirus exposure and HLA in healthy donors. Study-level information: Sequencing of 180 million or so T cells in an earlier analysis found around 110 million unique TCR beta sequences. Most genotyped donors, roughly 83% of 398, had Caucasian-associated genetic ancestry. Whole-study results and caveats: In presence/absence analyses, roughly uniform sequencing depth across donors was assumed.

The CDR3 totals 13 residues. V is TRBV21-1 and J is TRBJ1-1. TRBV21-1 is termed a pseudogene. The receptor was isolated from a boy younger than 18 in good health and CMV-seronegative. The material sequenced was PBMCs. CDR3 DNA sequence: TGTGCCAGCGGTGAGCGGGGGAGGACTGAAGCTTTCTTT. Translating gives CASGERGRTEAFF.